This T cell receptor beta chain stems from a study of T cells expressing NK-cell markers. The CDR3 spans 16 residues. From germline, CDR1 is MNHEY and CDR2 SMNVEV (reference sequence). TCRdb reprocessed the 5' RACE reads; each CDR3 protein has one entry and no DNA is given. The sample table sets out about 450,000 distinct CDR3 sequences. This chain links TRBV27 with TRBJ2-1; TCRdb reports TRBD2, a call that lacks DNA to check it against. The clonotype was recovered from a woman aged 18 to 75 in good health. Input material: blood T cells: a sorted CD56 or NKG2C T cell subset, CD4+ or CD8+ T cells, or bulk PBMC T cells (not recorded which). The chain's CDR3 is CASSSLMGLADNEQFF.